This T cell receptor (beta chain) was recorded in a study of OX40 agonist ivuxolimab in advanced cancers. Whole-study context: People in dose escalation had one of these cancers: hepatocellular carcinoma, melanoma, renal cell or head and neck cancer. Study-level points and caveats: At 0.1 to 3.0 mg/kg, clonal expansion of CD4+ and CD8+ blood T cells had occurred by week 6.

As for this clone: Its antigen remains unknown.

Assay: immunoSEQ multiplex PCR; the TCRdb copy retains only in-frame clones and omits some. The sample lists about 61,000 clones; about 86% were seen once. The starting material was CD4+ or CD8+ T cells sorted from blood, obtained in a trial of the OX40 agonist ivuxolimab. The TCR sequence derives from an adult with an advanced solid tumor such as melanoma, head and neck, liver or kidney cancer.

The CDR3 DNA is TGTGCCAGCAGCCAAGCCTGGACAGGGGTTTCTAGCACAGATACGCAGTATTTT. Translating gives CASSQAWTGVSSTDTQYF. V and J are TRBV14 and TRBJ2-3; the match to TRBD1 covers 9 bases. V shed 1 base, J shed 0 bases, and the junction held 8 bases outside the gene matches. CDR1 and CDR2 from the germline V gene are SGHDN and FVKESK. The CDR3 extends over 18 amino acids.